This T cell receptor beta chain was observed in a study of cytomegalovirus exposure and HLA in healthy donors. V shed 2 bases and J 2 bases; nucleotides not matched to a gene: 4. Germline V gene lookup returns CDR1 GTSNPN and CDR2 SVGIG (reference sequence). The CDR3 extends over 14 amino acids. With 60 Vbeta and 13 Jbeta primers, the PCR was carried out. Method: immunoSEQ multiplex PCR; TCRdb's copy keeps in-frame clones and lacks some. This sample has about 140,000 clones, with approximately 80% found just once. The sample consisted of PBMCs. The sequence was collected from a man aged 25 to 45 in good health and CMV-seropositive. V is TRBV30 and J is TRBJ2-3, with 7 positions matching TRBD1. CDR3: CAWSPGTVTDTQYF. The DNA of the CDR3 is TGTGCCTGGAGTCCCGGGACAGTCACAGATACGCAGTATTTT.